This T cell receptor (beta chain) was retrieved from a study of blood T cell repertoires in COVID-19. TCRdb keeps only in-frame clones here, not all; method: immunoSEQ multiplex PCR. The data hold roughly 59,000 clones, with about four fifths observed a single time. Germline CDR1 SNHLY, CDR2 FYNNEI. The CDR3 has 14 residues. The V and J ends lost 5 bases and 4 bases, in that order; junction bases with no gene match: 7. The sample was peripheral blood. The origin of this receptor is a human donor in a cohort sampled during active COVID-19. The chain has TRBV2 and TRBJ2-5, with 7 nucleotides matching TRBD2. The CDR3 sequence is CASSSLGEGETQYF. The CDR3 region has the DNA TGTGCCAGCAGTTCACTAGGGGAGGGAGAGACCCAGTACTTC.